Below, 27 T cell receptor beta chains from the same sample are listed, as sequenced in a study of identical twins. TCRdb re-called the 5' RACE reads with MiXCR, one entry per CDR3 protein. Among approximately 700,000 distinct CDR3 sequences listed, around 6% were seen once. Sequenced material: naive T cells sorted from blood. All receptors derive from a man younger than 30 in good health.

This clonotype was detected ten times or more. The chain has TRBV6-2 or TRBV6-3 and TRBJ2-1; possibly TRBD1 or TRBD2 for D (5 bases each). The CDR3 spans 13 residues. V was trimmed by 6 bases and J by 8 bases, leaving 14 bases between them. Germline assignment: CDR1 MNHEY and CDR2 SVGEGT. DNA of the CDR3: TGTGCCAGCAGCCCCTCAGGGAGCTATGAGCAGTTCTTC. As protein: CASSPSGSYEQFF.

This clonotype appeared many times. The chain combines TRBV5-6 with TRBJ2-3; the D gene is possibly TRBD1 (6 bases). V dropped 1 base and J dropped 3 bases, with 15 bases sitting between them. The CDR3 loop spans 16 amino acids. The germline CDR1 and CDR2 sequences are SGHDT and YYEEEE. The CDR3: CASSLRNPRGTDTQYF. The CDR3 DNA reads TGTGCCAGCAGCTTGAGGAATCCGAGGGGGACAGATACGCAGTATTTT.

The genes are TRBV5-1 and TRBJ2-5; D ambiguous. V was clipped by 3 bases and J by 3 bases, with 12 bases between them. Germline V gene sequence: CDR1 SGHRS, CDR2 YFSETQ. This CDR3 is built from 14 residues. The CDR3 region has the DNA TGCGCCAGCAGCTCCGGGCCTTCGAAAGAGACCCAGTACTTC. Protein sequence: CASSSGPSKETQYF. The full variable domain, completed using reference TRBV5-1 and TRBJ2-5, is KAGVTQTPRYLIKTRGQQVTLSCSPISGHRSVSWYQQTPGQGLQFLFEYFSETQRNKGNFPGRFSGRQFSNSRSEMNVSTLELGDSALYLCASSSGPSKETQYFGPGTRLLVL.

The rearrangement links TRBV3-1 to TRBJ2-5; 7 bases are shared with TRBD2. CDR3 length equals 18 residues. The V gene's germline CDR1 is LGHDT and CDR2 YNNKEL (reference sequence). Germline trimming cut 0 bases from V and 2 bases from J; bases unmatched to any gene: 12. The CDR3 DNA reads as TGTGCCAGCAGCCAAGATAGTCGGCCGGGAGGATGGCAAGAGACCCAGTACTTC. Translating it yields CASSQDSRPGGWQETQYF.

The chain joins TRBV12-3 or TRBV12-4 to TRBJ2-7, with D tentatively TRBD1 (5 bases). This CDR3 is built from 18 residues. The V end was cut by 1 base, the J end by 1 base, with 20 bases between. CDR3 amino acids: CASSLVGHRKNTSYEQYF. CDR3 sequence (DNA): TGTGCCAGCAGTTTAGTAGGACACAGAAAAAACACTTCCTACGAGCAGTACTTC.

Many counts were recorded for this clonotype. The V and J genes are TRBV20-1 and TRBJ2-5, with 10 positions matching TRBD1. From germline, CDR1 is DFQATT and CDR2 SNEGSKA (reference sequence). Trimming at V came to 4 bases and at J to 5 bases, leaving 4 bases not matched to a gene. The CDR3 extends over 13 amino acids. The chain's CDR3 is CSAMTGGRETQYF. CDR3 DNA: TGCAGTGCTATGACAGGGGGCCGGGAGACCCAGTACTTC.

This clonotype appeared a single time. V and J are TRBV7-6 and TRBJ2-3, with unresolved D. CDR1 and CDR2 (germline): SGHVS, FNYEAQ. This CDR3 has 12 residues. V was trimmed by 5 bases and J by 4 bases, leaving 7 bases between them. The CDR3 nucleotides are TGTGCCAGCAGCCACACCCCAGATACGCAGTATTTT. This translates into CASSHTPDTQYF.

This clonotype was seen ten or more times. The chain employs TRBV5-1 and TRBJ2-1, with 9 nucleotides matching TRBD1. The CDR3 totals 14 residues. Germline CDR1 and CDR2: SGHRS and YFSETQ. With V trimmed by 3 bases and J by 4 bases, 2 bases remained unmatched. The CDR3 sequence is CASSSGTGYNEQFF. The CDR3 nucleotides read TGCGCCAGCAGCTCCGGGACAGGGTACAATGAGCAGTTCTTC.

This clonotype was observed many times. V is TRBV12-3 or TRBV12-4 and J is TRBJ2-1, with 9 bases aligning to TRBD1. J gave up 5 bases and V 8 bases, and 13 bases lay outside the gene matches. The CDR3 extends over 16 amino acids. The CDR3 DNA follows: TGTGCCAGCGGATTGGGGACAGGGATGGGTAACAATGAGCAGTTCTTC. Its protein product is CASGLGTGMGNNEQFF.

The sample holds a few counts of this clonotype. This chain uses TRBV29-1 with TRBJ2-3, with TRBD2 as a possible D gene (6 bases). There are 13 residues in the CDR3. Per the germline V gene, CDR1 is SQVTM and CDR2 is ANQGSEA. The V end lost 4 bases, the J end lost 3 bases, and 11 bases lay between the germline ends. CDR3 coding DNA: TGCAGCGTTGCTAGCGCGTCTACAGATACGCAGTATTTT. Its translation is CSVASASTDTQYF.

This clonotype showed up just a few times. The J gene is TRBJ2-5, the V gene TRBV19; TRBD1 or TRBD2 may be the D gene (5 bases each). The ends were cut back, 4 bases at V and 2 bases at J, with 17 bases in the middle. The CDR3 covers 16 residues. From germline, CDR1 is LNHDA and CDR2 SQIVND (reference sequence). The CDR3 protein is CASSTRRGPEQETQYF. The CDR3 region has the DNA TGTGCCAGTAGTACCCGACGGGGACCAGAACAAGAGACCCAGTACTTC.

In this sample, this clonotype turned up many times. This rearrangement joins TRBV6-1 to TRBJ2-1; D gene unclear. There are 18 residues in the CDR3. The germline CDR1 and CDR2 sequences are MNHNS and SASEGT. V dropped 7 bases and J dropped 0 bases, with 22 bases sitting between them. CDR3 residues: CASTQWDPRTYSYNEQFF. CDR3 bases: TGTGCCAGCACCCAGTGGGATCCCCGAACTTACTCCTACAATGAGCAGTTCTTC.

The table lists this clonotype with many counts. The V gene is TRBV7-2, the J gene TRBJ2-7; 9 nucleotides agree with TRBD2. Per germline, CDR1 SGHTA and CDR2 FQGNSA. V was pared by 2 bases and J by 4 bases, with 3 bases of the junction left unmatched. The CDR3 is 14 amino acids. DNA of the CDR3: TGTGCCAGCAGCTTAACGACTAGCGGTTACGAGCAGTACTTC. This sequence encodes CASSLTTSGYEQYF.

This clonotype was observed at least ten times. The chain has TRBV7-2 and TRBJ2-7, with no clear D. CDR1 and CDR2 (germline): SGHTA, FQGNSA. This CDR3 spans 13 amino acids. With 1 base removed from V and 7 bases from J, the gap between germline ends came to 11 bases. The CDR3 loop reads CASSLVSLQEQYF. DNA of the CDR3: TGTGCCAGCAGCTTAGTGAGTCTACAAGAGCAGTACTTC.

This clonotype was counted many times. The genes are TRBV29-1 and TRBJ2-7; D remains ambiguous. Trimming cost V 4 bases and J 2 bases, with 12 bases left between them. The CDR3 consists of 13 residues. The germline CDR1 and CDR2 sequences are SQVTM and ANQGSEA. The CDR3 here is CSVVIGGPYEQYF. Written as DNA, the CDR3 is TGCAGCGTTGTCATAGGCGGTCCCTACGAGCAGTACTTC.

This clonotype appeared a few times. The chain carries TRBV4-2 and TRBJ2-4; D unclear. Trimming took 4 bases from V and 5 from J, leaving 12 bases between them. CDR3 size: 14 residues. From germline, CDR1 is LGHNA and CDR2 YNFKEQ. The CDR3 loop is CASSRRGNENIQYF. DNA for the CDR3: TGTGCCAGCAGCCGGCGTGGGAACGAAAACATTCAGTACTTC.

This clonotype has more than one count but fewer than ten. The chain links TRBV3-1 to TRBJ2-5; D may be TRBD1 or TRBD2 (5 bases each). Germline V lookup: CDR1 LGHDT, CDR2 YNNKEL (reference sequence). CDR3 length: 14 residues. Trimming took 4 bases from V and 5 from J, leaving 14 bases between them. CDR3: CASSPQGDLETQYF. The DNA for the CDR3 is TGTGCCAGCAGCCCTCAAGGGGACCTGGAGACCCAGTACTTC.

At least ten counts were recorded for this clonotype. The CDR3 sequence: CASSDRGQGVDEQFF. The CDR3 DNA is TGTGCCAGCAGCGACAGGGGACAGGGCGTGGATGAGCAGTTCTTC. The chain carries TRBV7-2 and TRBJ2-1; TRBD1 matches 9 bases. The germline gives CDR1 SGHTA, CDR2 FQGNSA. After removal of 5 bases from V and 8 bases from J, the junction contained 10 bases not matched to a gene. The CDR3 has 15 residues.

This clonotype was picked up many times. The chain employs TRBV5-1 and TRBJ2-1; 7 bases are a match to TRBD1. Germline lookup yields CDR1 SGHRS and CDR2 YFSETQ. This CDR3 has 14 residues. Trimming took 5 bases from V and 7 from J; bases not matched to a gene: 9. CDR3 sequence (DNA): TGCGCCAGCAGGTCGGGACAGACGGGTAATGAGCAGTTCTTC. It specifies CASRSGQTGNEQFF.

The chain recombines TRBV19 with TRBJ1-5; unclear D gene. The CDR3 consists of 15 residues. Germline V lookup: CDR1 LNHDA, CDR2 SQIVND (reference sequence). V lost 6 bases and J 0 bases, leaving 12 bases between the germline ends. CDR3 in amino acids: CASRETAYSNQPQHF. Here the CDR3 DNA reads TGTGCCAGTAGGGAGACCGCATATAGCAATCAGCCCCAGCATTTT.

This clonotype came up many times. This chain connects TRBV5-1 to TRBJ2-3, with 7 nucleotides matching TRBD1. Trimming took 4 bases from V and 0 from J; bases not matched to a gene: 5. There are 15 residues in the CDR3. Germline V gene data show CDR1 as SGHRS and CDR2 as YFSETQ. The CDR3 region has the DNA TGCGCCAGCAGCCATTCACAGGGGAGCACAGATACGCAGTATTTT. It yields the protein CASSHSQGSTDTQYF.

This clonotype came up many times. The chain links TRBV7-9 to TRBJ1-2; 9 nucleotides align to TRBD1. This CDR3 has 15 residues. V shed 3 bases and J 3 bases; nucleotides not matched to a gene: 5. Germline-derived CDR1 and CDR2 are SEHNR and FQNEAQ (reference sequence). The CDR3, as DNA: TGTGCCAGCAGCTTTTGGGACAGGGCCGACTATGGCTACACCTTC. It translates to CASSFWDRADYGYTF.

This clonotype was recorded at least ten times. The rearrangement links TRBV6-5 to TRBJ2-2, with D uncertain. Trimming pared 0 bases from V and 0 bases from J, leaving 14 bases between. The CDR3 extends over 18 amino acids. CDR1 and CDR2 (germline): MNHEY, SVGAGI. The DNA for the CDR3 is TGTGCCAGCAGTTACTCGTTCCCGGCATCCGCGAACACCGGGGAGCTGTTTTTT. It encodes CASSYSFPASANTGELFF.

This clonotype has ten or more counts. CDR3 in amino acids: CASSGANAGGYTF. In DNA, the CDR3 is TGTGCCAGCAGTGGGGCAAATGCGGGCGGCTACACCTTC. The gene calls are TRBV12-3 or TRBV12-4 and TRBJ1-2; maybe TRBD1 (5 bases). CDR3 length: 13 residues. Trimming stripped 5 bases from V and 8 bases from J, with 15 bases between.

There are many counts of this clonotype. This chain connects TRBV19 to TRBJ2-1; tentatively, D is TRBD1 (5 bases). CDR1 and CDR2 (germline): LNHDA, SQIVND (reference sequence). The CDR3 is 14 residues long. The chain's CDR3 is CATLETSLPRVQFF. The DNA for the CDR3 is TGTGCGACCCTTGAGACTTCACTGCCCAGGGTGCAGTTCTTC.

This clonotype has only a few counts. This sequence joins TRBV5-1 and TRBJ2-2, with D possibly called TRBD1 or TRBD2 (5 bases each). This CDR3 contains 19 residues. V was pared by 7 bases and J by 0 bases, with 25 bases between. CDR1 is SGHRS, CDR2 YFSETQ, per germline. CDR3 DNA: TGCGCCAGCGAGAGGGGAAGGGGCCGTCGGAACGCGAACACCGGGGAGCTGTTTTTT. This codes for CASERGRGRRNANTGELFF.

This clonotype was found a few times. The rearrangement uses TRBV11-2 and TRBJ2-1; D perhaps matches TRBD2 (6 bases). The CDR3 extends over 13 amino acids. The germline V gene has CDR1 SGHAT and CDR2 FQNNGV. V lost 2 bases, J lost 12 bases, and 14 bases lay in between. CDR3 coding DNA: TGTGCCAGCAGCTTATCGGGGGTATCTAGGCAGTTCTTC. It yields the protein CASSLSGVSRQFF.